This T cell receptor beta chain was sequenced during a study of T cell responses to AZD1222 COVID-19 vaccine. Study-level information: Second doses were pooled across both intervals (about 4 or about 12 weeks).

Libraries were prepared by immunoSEQ multiplex PCR; TCRdb keeps only in-frame clonotypes and omits some of them. The data contain fewer than 150,000 clones, over 90% of them singletons. Study-wide results and limits: No day 14 peak samples; only post-peak repertoires were characterized. The donor group comprised mostly white British people and more females; the analysis possibly underestimated clonal diversity. Spike-specific TCR breadth and depth were elevated following two AZD1222 doses.

This clone was recorded only once. Its specificity is unknown. The source was peripheral blood, collected on day 0 of AZD1222 vaccination. The sequence was obtained from an adult in good health.

The CDR3 region has the DNA TGTGCCAGCAGCTTGACAGATAGCAATCAGCCCCAGCATTTT. Its translation is CASSLTDSNQPQHF. The V and J genes are TRBV5-8 and TRBJ1-5; D gene uncertain. Trimming removed 1 base from V and 0 bases from J, with 5 bases in between. The CDR3 extends over 14 amino acids. Germline loops: CDR1 SGHTS, CDR2 YDEGEE.